This TCR beta chain was captured in a study of PD-1 blockade in classical Hodgkin lymphoma. About the study: The nivolumab dose that patients received was 3 mg/kg, given intravenously every 2 weeks. Study observations and caveats: CD4+ but not CD8+ TCR diversity rose significantly by C4D1. Patients with a complete response exhibited baseline diversity comparable to newly diagnosed patients.

The protocol was immunoSEQ multiplex PCR, while the TCRdb copy is restricted to in-frame clones and leaves out a portion. This table has fewer than 35,000 clones, about 94% appearing once. As for time point: cycle 4 day 1 (C4D1), after 6 weeks of nivolumab. Every patient had relapsed following autologous stem cell transplantation, and cohorts differed in brentuximab vedotin exposure. Purified CD4+ T cells were obtained from thawed PBMCs through magnetic negative selection. As to this clone: The antigen remains undetermined.

Sample: CD4+ T cells from blood, taken before the fourth cycle of nivolumab. This sequence was found in a human donor with classical Hodgkin lymphoma.

This chain's CDR3 is CAISDRVGTEAFF. DNA of the CDR3: TGTGCCATCAGTGACAGGGTAGGGACTGAAGCTTTCTTT. The V gene is TRBV10-3, the J gene TRBJ1-1, with D possibly TRBD1 on 5 matching bases. Germline V gene lookup returns CDR1 ENHRY and CDR2 SYGVKD. V lost 3 bases and J 5 bases, leaving 10 bases between the germline ends. The CDR3 spans 13 residues.